This T cell receptor beta chain was recovered during a study of blood T cell repertoires in COVID-19. V lost 1 base, J lost 6 bases, and 12 bases lay in between. The CDR3 runs to 15 residues. The germline CDR1 and CDR2 sequences are MNHEY and SVGEGT. Sequencing used immunoSEQ multiplex PCR; TCRdb keeps in-frame clones, though not all of them. The sample records hundreds of thousands of clones, around 91% being singletons. Donors in Cohort 3 counted as recovered after two negative PCRs, clearance, or symptom resolution. Input material: PBMCs or T cells enriched from blood (not recorded which). V and J are TRBV6-2 or TRBV6-3 and TRBJ1-4; tentative D call: TRBD1 (6 bases). The TCR sequence derives from a woman in her thirties or forties who had recovered from COVID-19. The chain's CDR3 is CASSYFGSGDEKLFF. In DNA, the CDR3 is TGTGCCAGCAGTTACTTTGGATCAGGGGATGAAAAACTGTTTTTT.